A single sample gave rise to the 26 T cell receptor beta chains below, sequenced in a study of T cell responses to AZD1222 COVID-19 vaccine. The data were produced by immunoSEQ multiplex PCR, yet TCRdb's version contains in-frame clones alone and is incomplete. The sample lists approximately 190,000 clones, roughly 92% seen once, with 1% to 1.5% in the top ten. The sample here was peripheral blood, taken on day 0 of AZD1222 vaccination. These receptors were obtained from an adult in good health.

The chain employs TRBV3-1 (or the pseudogene TRBV3-2) and TRBJ2-2, with TRBD2 matching 9 bases. Looked up from germline, CDR1 is LGHDT and CDR2 is YNNKEL (reference sequence). The CDR3 extends over 15 amino acids. The junction had 11 bases not matched to a gene; V was cut back by 10 bases and J by 5 bases. The CDR3 reads CAISDGLAGTGELFF. The CDR3, as DNA: TGTGCCATATCCGACGGGCTAGCGGGGACCGGGGAGCTGTTTTTT.

The chain carries TRBV10-3 and TRBJ2-7, with 11 bases lining up with TRBD1. Germline V gene sequence: CDR1 ENHRY, CDR2 SYGVKD. V shed 0 bases, J shed 10 bases, and the junction held 5 bases outside the gene matches. The CDR3 contains 14 residues. Written as DNA, the CDR3 is TGTGCCATCAGTGAGTCTTCGGACAGGGGGCATCAGTACTTC. Protein product: CAISESSDRGHQYF.

This chain joins TRBV6-5 and TRBJ1-1, with a possible D match to TRBD1 (5 bases). Germline loops: CDR1 MNHEY, CDR2 SVGAGI. The CDR3 length is 14 residues. Trimming took off 7 bases at V and 5 bases at J, with 17 bases between the two ends. CDR3 in amino acids: CASKFEGRRTEAFF. DNA for the CDR3: TGTGCCAGCAAGTTTGAGGGGCGTCGGACTGAAGCTTTCTTT.

The rearrangement uses TRBV19 and TRBJ1-6; TRBD1 matches at 10 bases. The ends lost 3 bases at V and 7 bases at J; junction bases unmatched: 6. Germline CDR1 and CDR2: LNHDA and SQIVND (reference sequence). This CDR3 comprises 16 residues. CDR3 sequence (DNA): TGTGCCAGTAGTATCCGGACAGGGGGTAAGAATTCACCCCTCCACTTT. Translated: CASSIRTGGKNSPLHF.

The genes are TRBV7-3 and TRBJ2-1; 7 positions agree with TRBD2. Germline V gene sequence: CDR1 SGHTA, CDR2 FQGTGA. With V trimmed by 5 bases and J by 2 bases, 6 bases remained unmatched. This CDR3 contains 15 residues. CDR3 protein: CASSPGTMTYNEQFF. The CDR3 DNA reads TGTGCCAGCAGCCCCGGGACTATGACCTACAATGAGCAGTTCTTC.

This clone has more than one count but fewer than ten. The chain recombines TRBV5-4 with TRBJ2-3, with D maybe TRBD2 (5 bases). V lost 4 bases and J 3 bases, leaving 15 bases between the germline ends. Germline V gives CDR1 SGHNT, CDR2 YYREEE (reference sequence). The CDR3 covers 15 residues. This chain's CDR3 is CASSPTRDFTDTQYF. CDR3 bases: TGTGCCAGCAGCCCAACTCGGGATTTTACAGATACGCAGTATTTT.

This clone was seen only once. The gene calls are TRBV27 and TRBJ1-6, with 8 bases that match TRBD1. The CDR3 covers 17 residues. Germline lookup yields CDR1 MNHEY and CDR2 SMNVEV (reference sequence). Trimming at V came to 5 bases and at J to 4 bases, leaving 10 bases not matched to a gene. CDR3 amino acids: CASSEGTRTGYNSPLHF. CDR3 DNA: TGTGCCAGCAGTGAGGGTACCAGGACAGGGTATAATTCACCCCTCCACTTT.

This chain uses TRBV12-3 or TRBV12-4 with TRBJ2-7; 7 bases agree with TRBD1. V shed 6 bases, J shed 5 bases, and the junction held 7 bases outside the gene matches. The CDR3 has 13 residues. The CDR3 is CASRTGTVNEQYF. As DNA, the CDR3 is TGTGCCAGCAGAACCGGGACAGTTAACGAGCAGTACTTC.

The chain employs TRBV7-9 and TRBJ1-1, with 8 bases identical to TRBD1. Germline values: CDR1 SEHNR, CDR2 FQNEAQ (reference sequence). V lost 5 bases, J lost 2 bases, and 4 bases stayed unmatched. The CDR3 consists of 14 residues. CDR3 residues: CASSPQGANTEAFF. The CDR3 region has the DNA TGTGCCAGCAGCCCTCAGGGGGCTAACACTGAAGCTTTCTTT.

V and J are TRBV7-3 and TRBJ2-3; D remains ambiguous. The germline V gene has CDR1 SGHTA and CDR2 FQGTGA. The V gene lost 1 base and the J gene lost 3 bases, with 8 bases spanning the gap. CDR3 length: 14 residues. This CDR3 is CASSLSIKTDTQYF. The CDR3 DNA follows: TGTGCCAGCAGCTTAAGCATAAAGACAGATACGCAGTATTTT. Drawing the rest from reference TRBV7-3 and TRBJ2-3, the complete variable domain is GAGVSQTPSNKVTEKGKYVELRCDPISGHTALYWYRQSLGQGPEFLIYFQGTGAADDSGLPNDRFFAVRPEGSVSTLKIQRTERGDSAVYLCASSLSIKTDTQYFGPGTRLTVL.

This chain links TRBV5-1 with TRBJ1-1, with 9 bases that match TRBD1. Germline lookup yields CDR1 SGHRS and CDR2 YFSETQ. The CDR3 extends over 16 amino acids. The J segment lost 2 bases and the V segment lost 2 bases, leaving 7 bases of the junction unmatched. The CDR3 loop is CASSFGWDRANTEAFF. DNA for the CDR3: TGCGCCAGCAGCTTTGGGTGGGACAGGGCTAACACTGAAGCTTTCTTT.

The chain employs TRBV7-2 and TRBJ1-1, with 9 bases aligning to TRBD1. CDR1 and CDR2 (germline): SGHTA, FQGNSA. V gave up 1 base and J gave up 1 base; unmatched junction bases: 10. This CDR3 region has 18 residues. DNA for the CDR3: TGTGCCAGCAGCTTAGGGACGACAGGGGGAATCGAGAACACTGAAGCTTTCTTT. Protein: CASSLGTTGGIENTEAFF. The full variable domain, completed using reference TRBV7-2 and TRBJ1-1, is GAGVSQSPSNKVTEKGKDVELRCDPISGHTALYWYRQSLGQGLEFLIYFQGNSAPDKSGLPSDRFSAERTGGSVSTLTIQRTQQEDSAVYLCASSLGTTGGIENTEAFFGQGTRLTVV.

The chain combines TRBV5-4 with TRBJ1-2, with 9 bases that match TRBD1. The CDR3 totals 13 residues. The V and J ends lost 3 bases and 6 bases, in that order; junction bases with no gene match: 3. The V gene's germline CDR1 is SGHNT and CDR2 YYREEE (reference sequence). This chain's CDR3 is CASSWDRDNGYTF. In DNA, the CDR3 is TGTGCCAGCAGCTGGGACAGGGATAATGGCTACACCTTC.

This clone came up once. The V and J genes are TRBV7-9 and TRBJ1-5; D may be TRBD1 (5 bases). The CDR3 length is 19 residues. The germline CDR1 and CDR2 sequences are SEHNR and FQNEAQ (reference sequence). Trimming stripped 0 bases from V and 0 bases from J, with 18 bases between. CDR3 DNA: TGTGCCAGCAGCTTAGCGAGCGGGGGACGACCCTCTAGCAATCAGCCCCAGCATTTT. It specifies CASSLASGGRPSSNQPQHF.

This chain uses TRBV20-1 with TRBJ2-2; D possibly corresponds to TRBD2 (5 bases). The ends were cut back, 5 bases at V and 4 bases at J, with 26 bases in the middle. The CDR3 is 18 residues long. The germline V gene has CDR1 DFQATT and CDR2 SNEGSKA (reference sequence). This chain's CDR3 is CSAGDWTRAGEGTGELFF. In DNA form, the CDR3 reads TGCAGTGCTGGTGACTGGACTCGCGCCGGAGAGGGCACCGGGGAGCTGTTTTTT.

This chain links TRBV11-2 with TRBJ1-6, with 8 bases fitting TRBD1. V lost 5 bases, J lost 7 bases, and 4 bases stayed unmatched. Germline V gene lookup returns CDR1 SGHAT and CDR2 FQNNGV. This CDR3 is built from 14 residues. CDR3 DNA sequence: TGTGCCAGCAGCCCCCGGACAGGGAATTCACCCCTCCACTTT. Residues: CASSPRTGNSPLHF.

The chain joins TRBV5-4 to TRBJ1-1; tentatively, D is TRBD1 (5 bases). The V end lost 0 bases, the J end lost 3 bases, and 18 bases lay between the germline ends. The CDR3 covers 17 residues. Germline loops: CDR1 SGHNT, CDR2 YYREEE (reference sequence). This chain's CDR3 is CASSLAGPPRGDTEAFF. CDR3 DNA: TGTGCCAGCAGCTTGGCGGGACCACCGAGAGGAGACACTGAAGCTTTCTTT.

The chain employs TRBV14 and TRBJ2-5, with 12 bases matching TRBD2. CDR3 size: 18 residues. Germline V gives CDR1 SGHDN, CDR2 FVKESK. J gave up 0 bases and V 4 bases, and 9 bases lay outside the gene matches. The DNA of the CDR3 is TGTGCCAGCAGCCCCAGCGGACTAGCGGGGCATAACCAAGAGACCCAGTACTTC. Translated: CASSPSGLAGHNQETQYF.

This rearrangement joins TRBV7-3 to TRBJ1-2; 8 nucleotides line up with TRBD1. Trimming took 5 bases from V and 3 from J; bases not matched to a gene: 2. Germline CDR1 and CDR2: SGHTA and FQGTGA. This CDR3 has 13 residues. As DNA, the CDR3 is TGTGCCAGCAGCAAGGACAGGGACTATGGCTACACCTTC. Protein: CASSKDRDYGYTF. Variable domain in full (rest from reference TRBV7-3 and TRBJ1-2): GAGVSQTPSNKVTEKGKYVELRCDPISGHTALYWYRQSLGQGPEFLIYFQGTGAADDSGLPNDRFFAVRPEGSVSTLKIQRTERGDSAVYLCASSKDRDYGYTFGSGTRLTVV.

The J gene is TRBJ1-2, the V gene TRBV5-1; 7 bases fit TRBD1. The germline V gene has CDR1 SGHRS and CDR2 YFSETQ. Trimming took 6 bases from V and 11 from J; bases not matched to a gene: 13. CDR3 size: 13 residues. Here the CDR3 reads CASTPEGTAHYTF. DNA of the CDR3: TGCGCCAGCACCCCCGAAGGGACAGCCCATTACACCTTC.

This chain connects TRBV10-1 to TRBJ1-1; 11 bases map to TRBD1. The CDR3 is 15 amino acids. J gave up 5 bases and V 10 bases, and 12 bases lay outside the gene matches. In germline, CDR1 is WNHNN, CDR2 SYGVQD (reference sequence). This CDR3 is CATSSSGTGGTEAFF. The CDR3 DNA follows: TGCGCCACCTCATCCTCCGGGACAGGGGGTACTGAAGCTTTCTTT.

The genes are TRBV20-1 and TRBJ1-2, with D possibly TRBD1 on 5 matching bases. Germline V gene data show CDR1 as DFQATT and CDR2 as SNEGSKA (reference sequence). This CDR3 is built from 11 residues. Here the CDR3 DNA reads TGCATTCGCAGGGAAAGCTATGGCTACACCTTC. This sequence encodes CIRRESYGYTF.

This clone was counted a single time. V usage is TRBV19 and J usage is TRBJ1-5, with D unclear. The CDR3 sequence is 14 residues long. Trimming took off 5 bases at V and 5 bases at J, with 13 bases between the two ends. Germline V lookup: CDR1 LNHDA, CDR2 SQIVND (reference sequence). CDR3 coding DNA: TGTGCCAGTAGTCTGCAGGCTGCGTATCAGCCCCAGCATTTT. It codes for CASSLQAAYQPQHF.

The V and J genes are TRBV5-1 and TRBJ2-3; 10 bases map to TRBD2. The V and J ends lost 3 bases and 2 bases, in that order; junction bases with no gene match: 3. This CDR3 contains 15 residues. Germline V gene lookup returns CDR1 SGHRS and CDR2 YFSETQ. The CDR3 coding sequence is TGCGCCAGCAGCTACCTAGCGGGGGTCACAGATACGCAGTATTTT. This encodes CASSYLAGVTDTQYF.

The genes are TRBV6-5 and TRBJ1-2; TRBD1 matches 10 bases. The J segment lost 4 bases and the V segment lost 5 bases, leaving 4 bases of the junction unmatched. CDR3 length equals 14 residues. Per the germline V gene, CDR1 is MNHEY and CDR2 is SVGAGI. In DNA form, the CDR3 reads TGTGCCAGCAGTCGGGACAGGGGCCTCTATGGCTACACCTTC. This codes for CASSRDRGLYGYTF.

The chain joins TRBV4-2 to TRBJ1-4; 8 bases align to TRBD1. J was trimmed by 4 bases and V by 2 bases; bases with no gene match: 6. There are 16 residues in the CDR3. Germline V gene lookup returns CDR1 LGHNA and CDR2 YNFKEQ. The CDR3 loop reads CASSQQGAQGNEKLFF. CDR3 nucleotides: TGTGCCAGCAGCCAACAGGGGGCGCAGGGTAATGAAAAACTGTTTTTT.